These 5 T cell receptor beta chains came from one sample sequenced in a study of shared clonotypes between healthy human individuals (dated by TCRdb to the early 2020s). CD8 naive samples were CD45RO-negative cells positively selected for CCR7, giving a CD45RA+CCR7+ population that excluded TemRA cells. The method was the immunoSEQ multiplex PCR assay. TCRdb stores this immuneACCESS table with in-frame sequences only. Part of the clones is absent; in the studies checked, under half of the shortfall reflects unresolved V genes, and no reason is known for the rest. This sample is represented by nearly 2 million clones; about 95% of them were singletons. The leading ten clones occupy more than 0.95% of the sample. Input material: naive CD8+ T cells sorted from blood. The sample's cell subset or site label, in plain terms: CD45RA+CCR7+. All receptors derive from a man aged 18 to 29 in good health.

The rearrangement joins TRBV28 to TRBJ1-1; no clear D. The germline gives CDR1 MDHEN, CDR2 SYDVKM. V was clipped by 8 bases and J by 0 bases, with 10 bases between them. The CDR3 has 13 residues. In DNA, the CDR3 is TGTGCCAGCGGTCCCGGATTGAACACTGAAGCTTTCTTT. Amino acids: CASGPGLNTEAFF.

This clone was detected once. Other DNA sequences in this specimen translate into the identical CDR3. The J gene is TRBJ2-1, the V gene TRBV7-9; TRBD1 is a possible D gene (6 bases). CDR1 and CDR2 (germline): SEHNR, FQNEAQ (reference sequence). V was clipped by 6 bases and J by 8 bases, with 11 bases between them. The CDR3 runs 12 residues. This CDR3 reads CASSSQGDEQFF. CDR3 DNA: TGTGCCAGCAGTTCACAGGGAGATGAGCAGTTCTTC.

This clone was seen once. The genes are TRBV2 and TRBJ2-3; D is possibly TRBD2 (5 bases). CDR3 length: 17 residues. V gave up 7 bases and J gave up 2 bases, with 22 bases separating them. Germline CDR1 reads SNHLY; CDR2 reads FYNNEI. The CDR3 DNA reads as TGTGCCAGCACCGGGGTTAAGGACGCGCTAAACACAGATACGCAGTATTTT. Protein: CASTGVKDALNTDTQYF. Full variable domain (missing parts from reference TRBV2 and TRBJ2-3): EPEVTQTPSHQVTQMGQEVILRCVPISNHLYFYWYRQILGQKVEFLVSFYNNEISEKSEIFDDQFSVERPDGSNFTLKIRSTKLEDSAMYFCASTGVKDALNTDTQYFGPGTRLTVL.

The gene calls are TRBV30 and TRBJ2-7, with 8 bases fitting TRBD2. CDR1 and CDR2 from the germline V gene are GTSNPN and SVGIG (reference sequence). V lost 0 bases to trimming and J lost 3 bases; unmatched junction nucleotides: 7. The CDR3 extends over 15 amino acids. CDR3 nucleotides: TGTGCCTGGAGTGTACTTGCGGGAGGCTTCTACGAGCAGTACTTC. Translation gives CAWSVLAGGFYEQYF.

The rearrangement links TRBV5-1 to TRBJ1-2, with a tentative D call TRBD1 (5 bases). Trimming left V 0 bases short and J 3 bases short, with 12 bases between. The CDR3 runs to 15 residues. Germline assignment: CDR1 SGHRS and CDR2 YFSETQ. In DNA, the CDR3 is TGCGCCAGCAGCTTGGAGCTCGGCAGGGACTATGGCTACACCTTC. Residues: CASSLELGRDYGYTF.